The 17 T cell receptor beta chains given below trace back to one sample, sequenced in a study of T-cell memory formation after mild COVID-19. TCRdb ran MiXCR on the 5' RACE reads and lists one entry per CDR3 protein. The sample consists of roughly 110,000 distinct CDR3 sequences, roughly an eighth of them appearing once. Material for sequencing was PBMCs or a T cell subset sorted from them (not recorded which). The receptors shown here come from a man aged 18 to 29 who had mild COVID-19 (a few samples of this study predate the infection). Cell type and time point are not known.

CDR3 in amino acids: CASSPRGLEALHF. CDR3 in DNA: TGTGCCAGCAGCCCCCGGGGGCTCGAGGCCCTCCACTTT. J is TRBJ1-6 and V is TRBV7-2; D perhaps matches TRBD1 (6 bases). The CDR3 has 13 amino acids. Trimming stripped 5 bases from V and 14 bases from J, with 16 bases between. CDR1 SGHTA and CDR2 FQGNSA come from the germline V gene.

The rearrangement joins TRBV7-8 to TRBJ2-5; perhaps TRBD1 as D (5 bases). V was trimmed by 5 bases and J by 1 base, leaving 8 bases between them. This CDR3 region has 13 residues. Germline-derived CDR1 and CDR2 are SGHVS and FQNEAQ. The CDR3 DNA follows: TGTGCCAGCAGCCCAGGGTTCCAAGAGACCCAGTACTTC. Translated: CASSPGFQETQYF.

The J gene is TRBJ2-2, the V gene TRBV11-2; D possibly corresponds to TRBD2 (6 bases). Trimming removed 2 bases from V and 6 bases from J, with 7 bases in between. Germline assignment: CDR1 SGHAT and CDR2 FQNNGV. This CDR3 comprises 13 residues. The chain's CDR3 is CASSLLAPGELFF. The DNA for the CDR3 is TGTGCCAGCAGCTTACTAGCGCCCGGGGAGCTGTTTTTT.

For the CDR3, the DNA is TGCGCCAGCAGCCCCCGGGTCGCAGGGGAGACCGGGGAGCTGTTTTTT. The encoded protein is CASSPRVAGETGELFF. V usage is TRBV5-1 and J usage is TRBJ2-2; D perhaps matches TRBD1 (6 bases). Trimming left V 4 bases short and J 5 bases short, with 18 bases between. Germline CDR1 reads SGHRS; CDR2 reads YFSETQ. This CDR3 contains 16 residues.

This clonotype showed up just a few times. The chain is built from TRBV28 and TRBJ2-1; D unresolved. The V end was cut by 7 bases, the J end by 3 bases, with 16 bases between. The CDR3 spans 15 residues. The germline gives CDR1 MDHEN, CDR2 SYDVKM. For the CDR3, the DNA is TGTGCCAGCACCTCCACCCCCTCTTTCTACAATGAGCAGTTCTTC. Its protein is CASTSTPSFYNEQFF.

This clonotype was picked up a small number of times. J is TRBJ2-1 and V is TRBV12-3 or TRBV12-4; 7 nucleotides line up with TRBD2. The CDR3 totals 17 residues. The V segment lost 1 base and the J segment 8 bases; nucleotides outside the gene matches: 14. The CDR3, as DNA: TGTGCCAGCAGTTTAGAGGGCGCGACGGGGGGTTTCGATGAGCAGTTCTTC. Its protein is CASSLEGATGGFDEQFF.

V and J are TRBV9 and TRBJ2-3, with D hard to call. The CDR3 consists of 14 residues. CDR1 is SGDLS, CDR2 YYNGEE, per germline. Trimming cost V 1 base and J 2 bases, with 8 bases left between them. In nucleotides, the CDR3 is TGTGCCAGCAGCGTACAGGAATACACAGATACGCAGTATTTT. It yields the protein CASSVQEYTDTQYF. The variable domain in full, completed from reference TRBV9 and TRBJ2-3, reads DSGVTQTPKHLITATGQRVTLRCSPRSGDLSVYWYQQSLDQGLQFLIQYYNGEERAKGNILERFSAQQFPDLHSELNLSSLELGDSALYFCASSVQEYTDTQYFGPGTRLTVL.

The chain uses TRBV5-1 and TRBJ2-1; D is perhaps TRBD2 (6 bases). Trimming pared 0 bases from V and 3 bases from J, leaving 10 bases between. The CDR3 sequence is 15 residues long. Germline V gives CDR1 SGHRS, CDR2 YFSETQ. The CDR3 region is CASSLEADYYNEQFF. The CDR3 DNA is TGCGCCAGCAGCTTGGAGGCGGACTACTACAATGAGCAGTTCTTC.

The gene calls are TRBV5-5 and TRBJ2-1; maybe TRBD2 (5 bases). The V end lost 3 bases, the J end lost 5 bases, and 12 bases lay between the germline ends. The CDR3 covers 14 residues. Germline V lookup: CDR1 SGHKS, CDR2 YYEKEE (reference sequence). The CDR3 here is CASSSGLSHNEQFF. The CDR3 nucleotides read TGTGCCAGCAGCTCCGGACTCAGCCACAATGAGCAGTTCTTC.

This clonotype appeared many times. The V and J genes are TRBV12-3 or TRBV12-4 and TRBJ2-2; D gene uncertain. V gave up 5 bases and J gave up 2 bases, with 0 bases separating them. This CDR3 has 11 residues. CDR3 residues: CASSNTGELFF. The DNA of the CDR3 is TGTGCCAGCAGTAACACCGGGGAGCTGTTTTTT.

This clonotype was recorded a few times. The chain links TRBV4-1 to TRBJ1-1; D possibly corresponds to TRBD1 (5 bases). CDR3 length: 15 residues. Trimming left V 0 bases short and J 0 bases short, with 8 bases between. The germline V gene has CDR1 MGHRA and CDR2 YSYEKL. CDR3 nucleotides: TGCGCCAGCAGCCAAGATCCAGGGCTGAACACTGAAGCTTTCTTT. Its translation: CASSQDPGLNTEAFF.

This chain connects TRBV6-1 to TRBJ2-7; 7 bases match TRBD1. CDR1 is MNHNS, CDR2 SASEGT, per germline. The CDR3 runs 12 residues. Trimming at V came to 8 bases and at J to 0 bases, leaving 1 base not matched to a gene. The CDR3 loop reads CASRDSSYEQYF. Written as DNA, the CDR3 is TGTGCCAGCCGGGACAGCTCCTACGAGCAGTACTTC.

This clonotype turned up a few times. The gene calls are TRBV4-2 and TRBJ2-1; D remains ambiguous. The germline V gene encodes CDR1 LGHNA and CDR2 YNFKEQ. V gave up 0 bases and J gave up 14 bases, with 20 bases separating them. This CDR3 is built from 15 residues. The chain's CDR3 is CASSQDPGSQGREFF. The CDR3 DNA reads as TGTGCCAGCAGCCAAGATCCGGGTTCACAAGGGCGAGAGTTCTTC.

The chain combines TRBV27 with TRBJ1-2; 10 nucleotides match TRBD1. Germline V gene data show CDR1 as MNHEY and CDR2 as SMNVEV (reference sequence). The CDR3 sequence is 16 residues long. The V and J ends lost 6 bases and 6 bases, in that order; junction bases with no gene match: 13. Here the CDR3 reads CASSTYPGQGFNGYTF. The CDR3 nucleotides read TGTGCCAGCAGCACCTATCCGGGACAGGGGTTTAATGGCTACACCTTC.

This clonotype was observed a few times. This sequence joins TRBV9 and TRBJ2-2; D remains ambiguous. In germline, CDR1 is SGDLS, CDR2 YYNGEE. The CDR3 sequence is 16 residues long. V lost 3 bases and J 6 bases, leaving 18 bases between the germline ends. As DNA, the CDR3 is TGTGCCAGCAGCGCCCTGGCCGCGTCGTTCGCCGGGGAGCTGTTTTTT. Translated, it gives CASSALAASFAGELFF.

Ten or more counts support this clonotype. The V gene is TRBV4-1, the J gene TRBJ1-5; D is uncertain. V lost 3 bases to trimming and J lost 5 bases, with 11 bases between them. This CDR3 contains 14 residues. Germline lookup yields CDR1 MGHRA and CDR2 YSYEKL. Written as DNA, the CDR3 is TGCGCCAGCAGCCAGGTTATAGGAGATCAGCCCCAGCATTTT. Amino acid sequence: CASSQVIGDQPQHF.

This clonotype was found a few times. J is TRBJ1-5 and V is TRBV4-1; 7 bases align to TRBD1. The CDR3 totals 15 residues. With 2 bases clipped from V and 3 bases from J, the junction kept 4 bases outside the gene matches. The germline gives CDR1 MGHRA, CDR2 YSYEKL. The CDR3 is CASSQLTGDNQPQHF. Here the CDR3 DNA reads TGCGCCAGCAGCCAACTCACAGGGGACAATCAGCCCCAGCATTTT.